These 8 T cell receptor beta chains came from one sample sequenced in a study of T cells in Graves' hyperthyroidism and ophthalmopathy (dated by TCRdb to between 2019 and 2020). The library was obtained by multiplex PCR. TCRdb lists the instrument as Illumina HiSeq 2000. The TCR beta CDR3 regions were amplified from RNA transcripts. A first-round RT-PCR of the TCR CDR3 used the HTBI primer set with the Qiagen OneStep RT-PCR kit. TCRdb ran its own pipeline on the public reads, namely fastp trimming at Q25 and MiXCR clone calling, and kept in-frame beta chains. Each entry merges the rows of one CDR3 protein and shows their most common DNA and genes. Present in this sample are hundreds of thousands of distinct CDR3 sequences, 14% of which were seen just once. Jointly, the top ten make up approximately 14% of the sample. Input material: blood. These receptors were taken from a woman between 40 and 50 years old with Graves' hyperthyroidism.

The sample holds many counts of this clonotype. V and J are TRBV19 and TRBJ2-7; the match to TRBD2 covers 9 bases. V lost 6 bases, J lost 6 bases, and 9 bases stayed unmatched. The CDR3 sequence is 14 residues long. Germline loops: CDR1 LNHDA, CDR2 SQIVND (reference sequence). The CDR3: CASRIGSGSREQYF. As DNA, the CDR3 is TGTGCCAGTAGGATCGGTAGCGGGAGTCGCGAGCAGTACTTC.

V gene TRBV20-1 combines with J gene TRBJ2-1; D unclear. The CDR3 has 13 residues. The V end was cut by 0 bases, the J end by 5 bases, with 8 bases between. Germline V lookup: CDR1 DFQATT, CDR2 SNEGSKA (reference sequence). The CDR3 region is CSARDSEHNEQFF. In DNA form, the CDR3 reads TGCAGTGCTAGAGATAGTGAGCACAATGAGCAGTTCTTC.

This clonotype has ten or more counts. The rearrangement uses TRBV3-1 and TRBJ2-7; a possible D gene is TRBD2 (6 bases). There are 15 residues in the CDR3. V lost 0 bases and J 4 bases, leaving 13 bases between the germline ends. Germline V gene sequence: CDR1 LGHDT, CDR2 YNNKEL (reference sequence). The CDR3 region is CASSQDSTRRYEQYF. The CDR3 DNA reads TGTGCCAGCAGCCAAGATTCGACTAGGAGGTACGAGCAGTACTTC.

This clonotype has only a few counts. CDR3 protein: CASSLGQAATNEKLFF. The CDR3 bases are TGTGCCAGCAGCTTGGGACAGGCTGCAACTAATGAAAAACTGTTTTTT. The chain combines TRBV5-8 with TRBJ1-4; the D gene is possibly TRBD1 (6 bases). V gave up 0 bases and J gave up 0 bases, with 9 bases separating them. Germline V gene lookup returns CDR1 SGHTS and CDR2 YDEGEE. This CDR3 region has 16 residues.

This clonotype was detected ten times or more. The V call is TRBV12-3 or TRBV12-4, the J call TRBJ2-3; D may be TRBD2 (5 bases). The CDR3 totals 15 residues. Trimming left V 2 bases short and J 4 bases short, with 13 bases between. The CDR3 protein is CASSLIGLAADTQYF. CDR3 bases: TGTGCCAGCAGTTTAATCGGGCTAGCCGCAGATACGCAGTATTTT.

This clonotype was seen at least ten times. The chain uses TRBV7-2 and TRBJ2-3; 10 nucleotides line up with TRBD2. With V trimmed by 4 bases and J by 3 bases, 13 bases remained unmatched. Germline V gene data show CDR1 as SGHTA and CDR2 as FQGNSA. This CDR3 is built from 18 residues. CDR3 nucleotides: TGTGCCAGCAGCTCCGCGGTTTCTAGCGGGAGATTAACAGATACGCAGTATTTT. Its protein product is CASSSAVSSGRLTDTQYF.

In this sample, this clonotype turned up a few times. The chain has TRBV5-1 and TRBJ2-3, with D perhaps given as TRBD1 or TRBD2 (6 bases each). This CDR3 spans 16 amino acids. V lost 2 bases and J 5 bases, leaving 18 bases between the germline ends. Looked up from germline, CDR1 is SGHRS and CDR2 is YFSETQ. The CDR3 region is CASSFTGGAGIDTQYF. As DNA, the CDR3 is TGCGCCAGCAGCTTTACCGGGGGCGCGGGCATAGATACGCAGTATTTT.

This clonotype came up many times. The chain carries TRBV6-1 and TRBJ1-5; 8 bases are a match to TRBD1. V lost 5 bases and J lost 6; bases outside the gene matches: 6. The CDR3 loop spans 14 amino acids. From germline, CDR1 is MNHNS and CDR2 SASEGT. CDR3 region: CASSTRTGTQPQHF. CDR3 nucleotide sequence: TGTGCCAGCAGTACCAGGACAGGGACTCAGCCCCAGCATTTT.